The 30 T cell receptor beta chains below come from one sample, sequenced in a study of blood T cell repertoires in COVID-19. Assay: immunoSEQ multiplex PCR; the TCRdb copy retains only in-frame clones and omits some. The sample contains approximately 350,000 clones, roughly nine tenths of which appear only once. Sequencing was done on a sample of peripheral blood. These receptors all come from a man aged 40-49 years with acute or convalescent COVID-19.

This clone was picked up many times. The chain joins TRBV6-4 to TRBJ2-3, with TRBD2 matching 13 bases. V shed 2 bases and J 4 bases; nucleotides not matched to a gene: 0. CDR1 and CDR2 (germline): MRHNA, SNTAGT. The length of the CDR3 is 15 residues. CDR3 protein: CASSDTSGGADTQYF. CDR3 in DNA: TGTGCCAGCAGTGACACTAGCGGGGGGGCAGATACGCAGTATTTT.

This sequence joins TRBV3-1 (or the pseudogene TRBV3-2) and TRBJ2-2; 9 bases line up with TRBD1. CDR3 size: 16 residues. The junction had 9 bases not matched to a gene; V was cut back by 3 bases and J by 7 bases. Germline V CDR1 and CDR2: LGHDT, YNNKEL (reference sequence). The CDR3 loop is CASSQPTTGGIGELFF. In nucleotides, the CDR3 is TGTGCCAGCAGCCAGCCTACTACAGGGGGCATCGGGGAGCTGTTTTTT.

The gene calls are TRBV7-2 and TRBJ2-1, with 15 bases identical to TRBD2. Germline V gene sequence: CDR1 SGHTA, CDR2 FQGNSA. The trim removed 5 bases at V and 6 bases at J, leaving 2 bases unmatched. CDR3 size: 15 residues. The CDR3 loop reads CASSGLAGGTNEQFF. DNA of the CDR3: TGTGCCAGCAGCGGACTAGCGGGGGGGACCAATGAGCAGTTCTTC.

This clone appeared once. The chain joins TRBV11-1 to TRBJ1-4, with no clear D. V was clipped by 1 base and J by 8 bases, with 8 bases between them. The V gene's germline CDR1 is SGHAT and CDR2 FQDESV (reference sequence). The CDR3 length is 13 residues. CDR3 sequence (DNA): TGTGCCAGCAGCTTAGAGGCGGGGGAAAAACTGTTTTTT. Translated, it gives CASSLEAGEKLFF.

V and J are TRBV5-5 and TRBJ2-3, with TRBD2 identical over 11 bases. CDR1 is SGHKS and CDR2 is YYEKEE in the germline V gene (reference sequence). The CDR3 has 15 amino acids. V dropped 4 bases and J dropped 5; count of bases not matched to a gene: 6. The CDR3 nucleotides are TGTGCCAGCAGCCCGAGACTAGCGGGGCAAGATACGCAGTATTTT. Its translation is CASSPRLAGQDTQYF.

CDR3 in DNA: TGTGCCATCATGGGCCGTACCGGAGGAGCTTACGAGCAGTACTTC. Translated, it gives CAIMGRTGGAYEQYF. This sequence joins TRBV10-3 and TRBJ2-7, with D possibly being TRBD2 (5 bases). The CDR3 sequence is 15 residues long. The V gene's germline CDR1 is ENHRY and CDR2 SYGVKD. V was clipped by 7 bases and J by 4 bases, with 20 bases between them.

CDR3 DNA sequence: TGTGCCAGTAGTGGCGCCGAGACAGGGGTTGTTGAGACCCAGTACTTC. It is translated as CASSGAETGVVETQYF. The chain has TRBV19 and TRBJ2-5; 8 bases map to TRBD1. J was trimmed by 5 bases and V by 5 bases; bases with no gene match: 13. Per germline, CDR1 LNHDA and CDR2 SQIVND (reference sequence). The CDR3 length is 16 residues. Based on the CDR3 plus reference TRBV19 and TRBJ2-5, the full variable domain is DGGITQSPKYLFRKEGQNVTLSCEQNLNHDAMYWYRQDPGQGLRLIYYSQIVNDFQKGDIAEGYSVSREKKESFPLTVTSAQKNPTAFYLCASSGAETGVVETQYFGPGTRLLVL.

This clone has a handful of counts. This rearrangement joins TRBV11-2 to TRBJ1-4; D is possibly TRBD1 (5 bases). Trimming left V 5 bases short and J 5 bases short, with 18 bases between. Germline V gene lookup returns CDR1 SGHAT and CDR2 FQNNGV. The CDR3 covers 16 residues. In DNA form, the CDR3 reads TGTGCCAGCAGCCCACTGTCAGGGTACCGCAATGAAAAACTGTTTTTT. Translating gives CASSPLSGYRNEKLFF.

The CDR3 is CASSFTGEVGDTEAFF. In DNA, the CDR3 is TGTGCCAGCAGCTTTACAGGGGAAGTAGGAGACACTGAAGCTTTCTTT. The chain couples TRBV11-2 to TRBJ1-1; TRBD1 matches at 7 bases. CDR1 and CDR2 from the germline V gene are SGHAT and FQNNGV. V shed 3 bases and J 3 bases; nucleotides not matched to a gene: 10. The CDR3 has 16 residues.

In this sample, this clone turned up once. Other DNA sequences in the sample encode the same CDR3. This chain links TRBV5-5 with TRBJ2-7; 10 positions agree with TRBD2. V lost 0 bases and J lost 3; bases outside the gene matches: 6. This CDR3 is 16 amino acids long. Germline V CDR1 and CDR2: SGHKS, YYEKEE (reference sequence). CDR3 region: CASSLGTSGWDYEQYF. The CDR3 bases are TGTGCCAGCAGCTTGGGGACTAGCGGATGGGACTACGAGCAGTACTTC.

CDR3 in amino acids: CASSQGLQGVGQPQHF. The CDR3, as DNA: TGTGCCAGCAGCCAAGGCCTACAGGGTGTGGGTCAGCCCCAGCATTTT. This rearrangement joins TRBV3-1 (or the pseudogene TRBV3-2) to TRBJ1-5, with D perhaps TRBD1 (6 bases). The CDR3 totals 16 residues. Germline-derived CDR1 and CDR2 are LGHDT and YNNKEL (reference sequence). V was shortened by 1 base and J by 6 bases, with 16 bases between the two germline ends.

In its sample, this clone was seen a few times. The J gene is TRBJ2-7, the V gene TRBV27, with TRBD2 matching 9 bases. V lost 5 bases, J lost 3 bases, and 11 bases stayed unmatched. This CDR3 region has 16 residues. Germline V gene lookup returns CDR1 MNHEY and CDR2 SMNVEV (reference sequence). The CDR3 region is CASSPPGLALGYEQYF. For the CDR3, the DNA is TGTGCCAGCAGTCCCCCAGGACTAGCGCTTGGCTACGAGCAGTACTTC.

This rearrangement joins TRBV7-6 to TRBJ2-7; 13 bases agree with TRBD2. The J segment lost 7 bases and the V segment lost 5 bases, leaving 14 bases of the junction unmatched. This CDR3 spans 17 amino acids. From germline, CDR1 is SGHVS and CDR2 FNYEAQ. The CDR3 coding sequence is TGTGCCAGCAGCCTGGGGACTAGCGGGGCCAGCAAAGAGGAGCAGTACTTC. This codes for CASSLGTSGASKEEQYF.

This chain uses TRBV6-5 with TRBJ1-2, with 8 bases that match TRBD1. This CDR3 has 14 residues. CDR1 and CDR2 from the germline V gene are MNHEY and SVGAGI. V shed 6 bases and J 5 bases; nucleotides not matched to a gene: 8. This chain's CDR3 is CASSSSGGWYGYTF. CDR3 coding DNA: TGTGCCAGCAGCTCGTCAGGGGGCTGGTATGGCTACACCTTC.

This clone was recorded once. The V and J genes are TRBV5-1 and TRBJ2-1; 7 bases agree with TRBD2. After removal of 1 base from V and 4 bases from J, the junction contained 8 bases not matched to a gene. The germline gives CDR1 SGHRS, CDR2 YFSETQ. This CDR3 comprises 16 residues. The CDR3 here is CASSLFEGGVYNEQFF. The CDR3 DNA reads TGCGCCAGCAGCTTGTTTGAGGGAGGGGTTTACAATGAGCAGTTCTTC.

V is TRBV18 and J is TRBJ1-2; a possible D gene is TRBD1 (5 bases). CDR3 length: 15 amino acids. Deletions cut 3 bases from V and 5 bases from J, with 16 bases between. Germline loops: CDR1 KGHSH, CDR2 LQKENI. The CDR3 nucleotides read TGTGCCAGCTCACCCGAACCTGACAGCCTATATGGCTACACCTTC. Protein product: CASSPEPDSLYGYTF.

This chain connects TRBV5-4 to TRBJ2-7, with 9 bases aligning to TRBD1. The CDR3 has 13 amino acids. The V gene end was trimmed by 3 bases and the J gene end by 7 bases; junction bases not matched to a gene: 5. Germline loops: CDR1 SGHNT, CDR2 YYREEE (reference sequence). The CDR3 protein is CASSWGQGGEQYF. CDR3 nucleotides: TGTGCCAGCAGCTGGGGACAGGGCGGAGAGCAGTACTTC.

CDR3 bases: TGTGCCAGCAGCTCACGGGACACGACGGCCGCTGAAGCTTTCTTT. Translated, it gives CASSSRDTTAAEAFF. The V gene is TRBV9, the J gene TRBJ1-1; possibly TRBD1 for D (6 bases). This CDR3 region has 15 residues. Looked up from germline, CDR1 is SGDLS and CDR2 is YYNGEE. V was trimmed by 4 bases and J by 6 bases, leaving 19 bases between them.

The rearrangement uses TRBV6-6 and TRBJ1-4, with D unresolved. Germline CDR1 reads MNHNY; CDR2 reads SVGAGI (reference sequence). This CDR3 has 14 amino acids. V dropped 0 bases and J dropped 4 bases, with 6 bases sitting between them. The DNA for the CDR3 is TGTGCCAGCAGTTACTCACTGAATAATGAAAAACTGTTTTTT. It codes for CASSYSLNNEKLFF.

The chain links TRBV5-1 to TRBJ1-4; 9 nucleotides line up with TRBD1. The CDR3 has 14 amino acids. Germline values: CDR1 SGHRS, CDR2 YFSETQ. Trimming took 6 bases from V and 7 from J; bases not matched to a gene: 7. In DNA, the CDR3 is TGCGCCAGCATGACCGGGACAGGGACTGAAAAACTGTTTTTT. Translating it yields CASMTGTGTEKLFF.

The chain employs TRBV6-5 and TRBJ2-3; 7 nucleotides match TRBD1. V was clipped by 8 bases and J by 6 bases; unmatched bases: 11. Per the germline V gene, CDR1 is MNHEY and CDR2 is SVGAGI. The CDR3 consists of 14 residues. The CDR3 sequence: CASQLDRVEDTQYF. The CDR3 nucleotides are TGTGCCAGCCAACTTGACAGGGTCGAGGATACGCAGTATTTT.

The J gene is TRBJ2-7, the V gene TRBV27; the match to TRBD2 covers 8 bases. The V gene end was trimmed by 3 bases and the J gene end by 4 bases; junction bases not matched to a gene: 5. This CDR3 has 14 residues. From germline, CDR1 is MNHEY and CDR2 SMNVEV (reference sequence). Here the CDR3 reads CASSFYTGGYEQYF. CDR3 DNA: TGTGCCAGCAGTTTCTATACGGGGGGGTACGAGCAGTACTTC.

The chain employs TRBV5-5 and TRBJ1-4; D gene uncertain. From germline, CDR1 is SGHKS and CDR2 YYEKEE (reference sequence). Trimming took 2 bases from V and 12 from J, leaving 17 bases between them. CDR3 size: 14 residues. CDR3 nucleotide sequence: TGTGCCAGCAGCTTAGGCTCCTCGGGAGTGGAACTGTTTTTT. Amino acid sequence: CASSLGSSGVELFF.

The chain uses TRBV5-1 and TRBJ2-4; 13 bases match TRBD2. V was clipped by 4 bases and J by 5 bases; unmatched bases: 6. Germline CDR1 and CDR2: SGHRS and YFSETQ. The CDR3 covers 16 residues. CDR3 bases: TGCGCCAGCAGCACCCGACTAGCGGGAGGACAAAACATTCAGTACTTC. Translation: CASSTRLAGGQNIQYF. The entire variable domain, with the rest obtained from reference TRBV5-1 and TRBJ2-4, is as follows: KAGVTQTPRYLIKTRGQQVTLSCSPISGHRSVSWYQQTPGQGLQFLFEYFSETQRNKGNFPGRFSGRQFSNSRSEMNVSTLELGDSALYLCASSTRLAGGQNIQYFGAGTRLSVL.

J is TRBJ1-1 and V is TRBV6-5; no definite D call. The CDR3 runs to 15 residues. V lost 7 bases, J lost 5 bases, and 20 bases lay in between. CDR1 MNHEY and CDR2 SVGAGI come from the germline V gene. In DNA, the CDR3 is TGTGCCAGCACCAACCTAAGGCGGGTAGAGACTGAAGCTTTCTTT. As protein: CASTNLRRVETEAFF.

The chain carries TRBV2 and TRBJ1-5, with TRBD1 matching over 8 bases. V dropped 3 bases and J dropped 6; count of bases not matched to a gene: 4. The CDR3 loop spans 14 amino acids. Germline V lookup: CDR1 SNHLY, CDR2 FYNNEI. Here the CDR3 reads CASSERQGSQPQHF. The DNA for the CDR3 is TGTGCCAGCAGTGAGAGACAGGGGAGTCAGCCCCAGCATTTT. Together with reference TRBV2 and TRBJ1-5, the CDR3 gives the full variable domain: EPEVTQTPSHQVTQMGQEVILRCVPISNHLYFYWYRQILGQKVEFLVSFYNNEISEKSEIFDDQFSVERPDGSNFTLKIRSTKLEDSAMYFCASSERQGSQPQHFGDGTRLSIL.

Worth noting for this clone: Other DNA sequences within the sample encode an identical CDR3. The rearrangement uses TRBV2 and TRBJ1-1, with D uncertain. This CDR3 spans 12 amino acids. V gave up 4 bases and J gave up 1 base, with 4 bases separating them. CDR1 and CDR2 (germline): SNHLY, FYNNEI. The CDR3: CASSVRNTEAFF. CDR3 DNA sequence: TGTGCCAGCAGTGTGAGGAACACTGAAGCTTTCTTT.

Only one count was recorded for this clone. V usage is TRBV12-3 or TRBV12-4 and J usage is TRBJ1-5; D ambiguous. Trimming cost V 5 bases and J 2 bases, with 7 bases left between them. The CDR3 runs 13 residues. CDR3 nucleotides: TGTGCCAGCAGTCGTTCGGGCAATCAGCCCCAGCATTTT. This encodes CASSRSGNQPQHF.

The genes are TRBV10-1 and TRBJ1-1; TRBD1 is a possible D gene (5 bases). Per the germline V gene, CDR1 is WNHNN and CDR2 is SYGVQD (reference sequence). V was shortened by 8 bases and J by 4 bases, with 14 bases between the two germline ends. The length of the CDR3 is 13 residues. The CDR3 protein is CASGQGPSTEAFF. DNA for the CDR3: TGCGCCAGCGGTCAGGGCCCGAGCACTGAAGCTTTCTTT.

This chain uses TRBV5-1 with TRBJ2-2; TRBD1 matches at 11 bases. V shed 4 bases, J shed 6 bases, and the junction held 2 bases outside the gene matches. The CDR3 is 14 amino acids. The germline V gene encodes CDR1 SGHRS and CDR2 YFSETQ. The CDR3 sequence is CASSVGQGAGELFF. The CDR3 coding sequence is TGCGCCAGCAGCGTGGGACAGGGGGCCGGGGAGCTGTTTTTT.